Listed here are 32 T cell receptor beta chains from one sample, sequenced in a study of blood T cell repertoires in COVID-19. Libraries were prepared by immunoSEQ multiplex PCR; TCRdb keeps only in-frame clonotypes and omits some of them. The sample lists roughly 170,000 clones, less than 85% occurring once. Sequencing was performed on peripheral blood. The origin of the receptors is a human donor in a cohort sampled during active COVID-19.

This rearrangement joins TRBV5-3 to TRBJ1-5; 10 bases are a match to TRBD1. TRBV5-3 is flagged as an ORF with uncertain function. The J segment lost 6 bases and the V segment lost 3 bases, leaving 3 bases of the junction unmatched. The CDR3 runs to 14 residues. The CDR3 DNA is TGTGCCAGAAGCTCGACAGGGGGCTTTCAGCCCCAGCATTTT. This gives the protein CARSSTGGFQPQHF.

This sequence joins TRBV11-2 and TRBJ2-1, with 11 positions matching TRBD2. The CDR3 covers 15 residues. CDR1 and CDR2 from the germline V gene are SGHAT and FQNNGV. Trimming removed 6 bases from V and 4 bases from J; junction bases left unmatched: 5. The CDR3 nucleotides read TGTGCCAGCAGATCCCTAGCGGGGGGATACAATGAGCAGTTCTTC. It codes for CASRSLAGGYNEQFF.

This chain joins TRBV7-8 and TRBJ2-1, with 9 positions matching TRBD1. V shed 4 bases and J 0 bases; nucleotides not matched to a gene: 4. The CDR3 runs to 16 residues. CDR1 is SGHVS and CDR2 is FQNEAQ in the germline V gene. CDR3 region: CASSSDRGGSYNEQFF. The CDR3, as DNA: TGTGCCAGCAGCTCCGACAGGGGGGGCTCCTACAATGAGCAGTTCTTC.

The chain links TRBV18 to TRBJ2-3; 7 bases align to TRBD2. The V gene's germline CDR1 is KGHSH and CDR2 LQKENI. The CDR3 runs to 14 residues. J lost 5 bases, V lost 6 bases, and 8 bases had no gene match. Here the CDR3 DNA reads TGTGCCAGCTCGTCGGGGAGGGGAAGAGATACGCAGTATTTT. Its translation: CASSSGRGRDTQYF.

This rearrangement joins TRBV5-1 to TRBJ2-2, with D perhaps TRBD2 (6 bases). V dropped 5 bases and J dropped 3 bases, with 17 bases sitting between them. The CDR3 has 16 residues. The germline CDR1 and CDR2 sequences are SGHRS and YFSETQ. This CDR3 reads CASSMGGNKDTGELFF. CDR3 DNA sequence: TGCGCCAGCAGTATGGGGGGAAATAAGGACACCGGGGAGCTGTTTTTT.

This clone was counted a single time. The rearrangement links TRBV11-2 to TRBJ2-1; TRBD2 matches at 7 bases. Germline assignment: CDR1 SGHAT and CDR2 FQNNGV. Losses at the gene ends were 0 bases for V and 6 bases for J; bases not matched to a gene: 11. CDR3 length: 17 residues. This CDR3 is CASSLDAWGGEGNEQFF. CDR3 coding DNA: TGTGCCAGCAGCTTAGACGCATGGGGAGGGGAAGGCAATGAGCAGTTCTTC.

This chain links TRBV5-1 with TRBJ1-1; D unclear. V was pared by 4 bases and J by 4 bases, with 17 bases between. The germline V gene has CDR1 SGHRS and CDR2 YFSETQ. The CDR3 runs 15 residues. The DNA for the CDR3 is TGCGCCAGCAGCCCCTCTCCGCAGCGGAGCACTGAAGCTTTCTTT. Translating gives CASSPSPQRSTEAFF.

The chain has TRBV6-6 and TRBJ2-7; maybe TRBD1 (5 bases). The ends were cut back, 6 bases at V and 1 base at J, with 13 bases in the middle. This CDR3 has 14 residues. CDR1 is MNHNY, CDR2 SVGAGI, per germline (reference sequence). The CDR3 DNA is TGTGCCAGCAGCCTTGGGGCCGGATCCTACGAGCAGTACTTC. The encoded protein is CASSLGAGSYEQYF.

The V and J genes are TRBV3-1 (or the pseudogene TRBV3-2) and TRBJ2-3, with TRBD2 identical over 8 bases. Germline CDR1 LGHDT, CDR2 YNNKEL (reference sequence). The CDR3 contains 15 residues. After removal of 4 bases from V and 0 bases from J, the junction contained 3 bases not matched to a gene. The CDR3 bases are TGTGCCAGCAGCCGTAGCGGGGAAAGCACAGATACGCAGTATTTT. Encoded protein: CASSRSGESTDTQYF.

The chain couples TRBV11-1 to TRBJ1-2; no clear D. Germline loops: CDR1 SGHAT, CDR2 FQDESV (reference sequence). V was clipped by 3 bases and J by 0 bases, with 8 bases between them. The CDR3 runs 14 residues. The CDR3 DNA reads TGTGCCAGCAGCTTTGGGCGAGCTAACTATGGCTACACCTTC. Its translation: CASSFGRANYGYTF.

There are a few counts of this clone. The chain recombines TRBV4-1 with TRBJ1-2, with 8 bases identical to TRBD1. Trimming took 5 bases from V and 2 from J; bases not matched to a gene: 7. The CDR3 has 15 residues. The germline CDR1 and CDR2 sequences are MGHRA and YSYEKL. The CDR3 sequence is CASSLKQGANYGYTF. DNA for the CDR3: TGCGCCAGCAGCTTAAAGCAGGGGGCCAACTATGGCTACACCTTC.

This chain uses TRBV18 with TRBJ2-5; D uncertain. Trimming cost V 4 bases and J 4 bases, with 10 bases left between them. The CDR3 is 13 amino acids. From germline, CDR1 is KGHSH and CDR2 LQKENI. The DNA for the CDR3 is TGTGCCAGCTCACTAGTTCAAACAGAGACCCAGTACTTC. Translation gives CASSLVQTETQYF.

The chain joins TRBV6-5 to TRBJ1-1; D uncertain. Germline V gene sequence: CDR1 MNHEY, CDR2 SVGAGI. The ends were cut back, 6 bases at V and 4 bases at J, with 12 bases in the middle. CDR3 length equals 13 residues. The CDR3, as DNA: TGTGCCAGCAGATATTTAGAGGGCACTGAAGCTTTCTTT. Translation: CASRYLEGTEAFF.

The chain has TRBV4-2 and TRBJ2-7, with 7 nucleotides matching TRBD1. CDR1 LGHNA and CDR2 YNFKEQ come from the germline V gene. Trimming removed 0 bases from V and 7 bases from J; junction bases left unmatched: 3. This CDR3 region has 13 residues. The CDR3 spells CASSQDTGEEQYF. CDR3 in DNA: TGTGCCAGCAGCCAAGATACAGGGGAAGAGCAGTACTTC.

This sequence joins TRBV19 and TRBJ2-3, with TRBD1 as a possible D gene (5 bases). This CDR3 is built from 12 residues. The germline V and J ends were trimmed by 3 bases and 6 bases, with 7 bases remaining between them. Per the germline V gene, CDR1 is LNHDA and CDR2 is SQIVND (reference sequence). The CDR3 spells CASSMNRDTQYF. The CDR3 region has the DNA TGTGCCAGTAGTATGAACAGGGATACGCAGTATTTT.

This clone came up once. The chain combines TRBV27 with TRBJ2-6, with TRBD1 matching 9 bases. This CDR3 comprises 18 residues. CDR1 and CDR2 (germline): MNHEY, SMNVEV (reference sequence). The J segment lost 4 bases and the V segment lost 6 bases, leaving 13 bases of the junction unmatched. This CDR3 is CASRRKGQGVWGANVLTF. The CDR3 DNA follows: TGTGCCAGCAGGCGTAAGGGACAGGGAGTGTGGGGGGCCAACGTCCTGACTTTC.

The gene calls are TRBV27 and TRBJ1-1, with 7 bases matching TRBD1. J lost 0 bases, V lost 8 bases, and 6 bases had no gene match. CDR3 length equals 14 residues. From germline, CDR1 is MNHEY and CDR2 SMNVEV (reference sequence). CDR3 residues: CASHPDRLNTEAFF. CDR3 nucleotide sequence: TGTGCCAGCCACCCGGACAGGTTGAACACTGAAGCTTTCTTT.

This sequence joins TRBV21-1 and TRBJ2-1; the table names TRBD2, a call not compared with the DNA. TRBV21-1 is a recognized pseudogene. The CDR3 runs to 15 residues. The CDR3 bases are TGTGCCAGCAGCAAGGGAGAGGGCCCTTACAATGAGCAGTTCTTC. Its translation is CASSKGEGPYNEQFF.

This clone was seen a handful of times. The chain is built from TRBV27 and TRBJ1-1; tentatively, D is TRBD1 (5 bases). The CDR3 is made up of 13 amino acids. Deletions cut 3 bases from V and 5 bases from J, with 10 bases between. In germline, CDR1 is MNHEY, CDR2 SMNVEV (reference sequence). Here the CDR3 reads CASSFTGETEAFF. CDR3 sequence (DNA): TGTGCCAGCAGTTTTACGGGGGAAACTGAAGCTTTCTTT.

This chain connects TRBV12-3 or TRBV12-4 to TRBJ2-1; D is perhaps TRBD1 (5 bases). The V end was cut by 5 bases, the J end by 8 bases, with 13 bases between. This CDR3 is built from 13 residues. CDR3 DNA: TGTGCCAGCAGTCAGGGTAGTGGGGATGAGCAGTTCTTC. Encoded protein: CASSQGSGDEQFF.

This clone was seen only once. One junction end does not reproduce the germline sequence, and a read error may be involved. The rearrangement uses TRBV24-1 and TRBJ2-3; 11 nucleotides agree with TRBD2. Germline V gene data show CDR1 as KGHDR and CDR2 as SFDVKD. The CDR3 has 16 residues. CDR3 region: CATSEGGLAATDTQYF. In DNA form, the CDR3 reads TGTGCCACTAGTGAAGGGGGACTAGCGGCCACAGATACGCAGTATTTT.

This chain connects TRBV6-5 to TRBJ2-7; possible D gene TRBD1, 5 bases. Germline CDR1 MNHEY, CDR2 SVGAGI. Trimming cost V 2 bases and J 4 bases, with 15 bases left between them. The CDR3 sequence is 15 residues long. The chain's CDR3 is CASSYGRQGLYEQYF. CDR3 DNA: TGTGCCAGCAGTTACGGAAGGCAGGGATTGTACGAGCAGTACTTC.

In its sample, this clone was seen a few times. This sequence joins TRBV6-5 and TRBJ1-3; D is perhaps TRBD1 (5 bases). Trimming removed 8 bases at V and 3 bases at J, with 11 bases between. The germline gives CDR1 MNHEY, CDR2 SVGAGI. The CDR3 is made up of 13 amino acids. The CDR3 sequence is CASDQGIGNTIYF. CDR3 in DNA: TGTGCCAGCGACCAGGGTATTGGAAACACCATATATTTT.

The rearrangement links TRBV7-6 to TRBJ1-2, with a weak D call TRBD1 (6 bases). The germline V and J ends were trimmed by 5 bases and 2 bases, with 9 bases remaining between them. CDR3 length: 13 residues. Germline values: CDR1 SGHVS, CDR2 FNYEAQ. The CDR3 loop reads CASSPTGNYGYTF. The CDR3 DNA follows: TGTGCCAGCAGCCCCACAGGGAACTATGGCTACACCTTC.

This chain's CDR3 is CASNLELAGGTPRDEQFF. The CDR3 DNA reads as TGTGCCAGCAACCTCGAATTGGCGGGGGGAACCCCGAGGGATGAGCAGTTCTTC. The chain combines TRBV2 with TRBJ2-1; 8 positions agree with TRBD2. The ends lost 7 bases at V and 8 bases at J; junction bases unmatched: 22. CDR3 length equals 18 residues. Looked up from germline, CDR1 is SNHLY and CDR2 is FYNNEI.

In DNA, the CDR3 is TGTGCCAGCAAGGGTGGCAGGGCACACAATCAGCCCCAGCATTTT. This translates into CASKGGRAHNQPQHF. The chain carries TRBV19 and TRBJ1-5; possibly TRBD1 for D (5 bases). Trimming shortened V by 9 bases and J by 3 bases, and 18 bases separated the two germline ends. Per germline, CDR1 LNHDA and CDR2 SQIVND (reference sequence). The CDR3 extends over 15 amino acids.

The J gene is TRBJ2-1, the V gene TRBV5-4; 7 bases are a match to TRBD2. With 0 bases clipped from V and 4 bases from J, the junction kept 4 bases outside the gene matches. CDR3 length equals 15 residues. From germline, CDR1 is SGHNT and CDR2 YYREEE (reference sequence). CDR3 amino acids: CASSLGGGRYNEQFF. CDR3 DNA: TGTGCCAGCAGCTTGGGCGGGGGAAGATACAATGAGCAGTTCTTC. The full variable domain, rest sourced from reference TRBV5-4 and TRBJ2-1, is ETGVTQSPTHLIKTRGQQVTLRCSSQSGHNTVSWYQQALGQGPQFIFQYYREEENGRGNFPPRFSGLQFPNYSSELNVNALELDDSALYLCASSLGGGRYNEQFFGPGTRLTVL.

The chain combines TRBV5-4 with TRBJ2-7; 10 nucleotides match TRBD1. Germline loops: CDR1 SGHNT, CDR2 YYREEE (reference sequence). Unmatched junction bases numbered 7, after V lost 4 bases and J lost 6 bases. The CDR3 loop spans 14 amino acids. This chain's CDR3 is CASSTPGTGVEQYF. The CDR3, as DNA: TGTGCCAGCAGCACCCCCGGGACAGGGGTCGAGCAGTACTTC.

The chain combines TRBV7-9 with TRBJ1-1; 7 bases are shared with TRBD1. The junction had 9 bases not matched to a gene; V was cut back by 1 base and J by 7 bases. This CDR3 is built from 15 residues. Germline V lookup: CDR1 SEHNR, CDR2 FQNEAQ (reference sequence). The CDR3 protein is CASSLVRQGDVEAFF. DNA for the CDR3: TGTGCCAGCAGCTTAGTACGCCAGGGGGATGTTGAAGCTTTCTTT. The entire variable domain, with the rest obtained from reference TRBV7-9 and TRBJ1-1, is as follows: DTGVSQNPRHKITKRGQNVTFRCDPISEHNRLYWYRQTLGQGPEFLTYFQNEAQLEKSRLLSDRFSAERPKGSFSTLEIQRTEQGDSAMYLCASSLVRQGDVEAFFGQGTRLTVV.

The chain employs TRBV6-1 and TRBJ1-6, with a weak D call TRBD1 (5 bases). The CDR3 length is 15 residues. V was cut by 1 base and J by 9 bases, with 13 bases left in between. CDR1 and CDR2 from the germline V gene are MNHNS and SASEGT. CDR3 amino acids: CASSEVARVGSPLHF. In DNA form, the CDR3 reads TGTGCCAGCAGTGAAGTAGCCAGGGTCGGTTCACCCCTCCACTTT.

The CDR3 bases are TGCGCCAGCAGCTTGGGGACAGATAATTCACCCCTCCACTTT. Amino acid sequence: CASSLGTDNSPLHF. The chain recombines TRBV5-1 with TRBJ1-6; D possibly corresponds to TRBD1 (6 bases). CDR1 is SGHRS and CDR2 is YFSETQ in the germline V gene. The V end was cut by 0 bases, the J end by 5 bases, with 6 bases between. The CDR3 sequence is 14 residues long.

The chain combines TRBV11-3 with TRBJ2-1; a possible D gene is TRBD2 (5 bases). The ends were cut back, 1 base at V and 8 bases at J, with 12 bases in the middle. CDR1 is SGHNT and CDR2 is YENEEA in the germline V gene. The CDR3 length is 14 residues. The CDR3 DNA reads TGTGCCAGCAGCTTAGCTCCGGGGTCGGATGAGCAGTTCTTC. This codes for CASSLAPGSDEQFF.